This T cell receptor beta chain appears in the sequencing data of a study of glioma-infiltrating T cells after dendritic cell vaccination. Looking at the study overall: Samples are from glioblastoma patients in Phase I and II dendritic cell vaccine trials. Monocyte-derived dendritic cells, cultured seven days with IL-4 and GM-CSF, were pulsed with autologous tumor lysate.

As for time point: after dendritic cell vaccination, including at tumor progression/relapse. Trimming removed 4 bases from V and 10 bases from J; junction bases left unmatched: 3. Germline V CDR1 and CDR2: SQVTM, ANQGSEA. The CDR3 is 11 residues long. Up to about 2 ug genomic DNA was used for TCRB CDR3 amplification. Here immunoSEQ multiplex PCR was the method, and the copy in TCRdb shows in-frame clones only, minus some. The data show tens of thousands of clones, over 75% seen once. This specimen was blood, taken after dendritic cell vaccination. The chain recombines TRBV29-1 with TRBJ2-1; 8 bases match TRBD2. The sequence was collected from a human donor with glioblastoma. CDR3 residues: CSVVGGREQFF. CDR3 sequence (DNA): TGCAGCGTTGTGGGCGGGAGGGAGCAGTTCTTC.